These 10 T cell receptor beta chains were sequenced from one sample in a study of CD8 T cells in Susac syndrome. Reverse transcription of about 0.5 to 1 ug RNA was carried out with random hexamers. TCRdb recomputed calls from the immunoSEQ multiplex PCR reads with MiXCR, one row per CDR3 protein. The sample has roughly 200,000 distinct CDR3 sequences, 95% seen once. What was sequenced was CD4+ T cells from PBMCs. Source of these receptors: a human donor with multiple sclerosis.

This clonotype has a single count. J is TRBJ2-1 and V is TRBV24-1; D is uncertain. The CDR3 runs to 13 residues. Germline-derived CDR1 and CDR2 are KGHDR and SFDVKD. Trimming removed 2 bases from V and 8 bases from J, with 9 bases in between. CDR3 sequence (DNA): TGTGCCACCAGTGATTGGTCAAGCCATGAGCAGTTCTTC. Its translation is CATSDWSSHEQFF.

This clonotype has a single count. V is TRBV12-3 or TRBV12-4 and J is TRBJ2-5; D gene unclear. The V end was cut by 5 bases, the J end by 5 bases, with 9 bases between. The CDR3 runs 12 residues. For the CDR3, the DNA is TGTGCCAGCAGTGTAAACTGGGAGACCCAGTACTTC. Translated: CASSVNWETQYF.

The chain carries TRBV7-9 and TRBJ1-5, with 7 nucleotides matching TRBD1. The germline gives CDR1 SEHNR, CDR2 FQNEAQ (reference sequence). V was clipped by 5 bases and J by 5 bases; unmatched bases: 12. CDR3 length equals 16 residues. Here the CDR3 reads CASSGRDREKDQPQHF. In DNA form, the CDR3 reads TGTGCCAGCAGCGGCAGGGACAGAGAGAAGGATCAGCCCCAGCATTTT.

V is TRBV27 and J is TRBJ1-1, with TRBD1 matching over 8 bases. Germline CDR1 MNHEY, CDR2 SMNVEV (reference sequence). Trimming at V came to 6 bases and at J to 2 bases, leaving 8 bases not matched to a gene. The CDR3 consists of 15 residues. The DNA for the CDR3 is TGTGCCAGCAGCACACTGACAGGGGATAACACTGAAGCTTTCTTT. It codes for CASSTLTGDNTEAFF.

The chain has TRBV3-1 and TRBJ2-7; the D gene is possibly TRBD2 (6 bases). Trimming pared 1 base from V and 6 bases from J, leaving 10 bases between. The CDR3 extends over 13 amino acids. The V gene's germline CDR1 is LGHDT and CDR2 YNNKEL (reference sequence). The CDR3 sequence: CASSQGGVAEQYV. The DNA of the CDR3 is TGTGCCAGCAGCCAAGGGGGGGTGGCCGAGCAGTACGTC.

The J gene is TRBJ1-6, the V gene TRBV7-2, with D perhaps matching TRBD1 (6 bases). The CDR3 has 15 residues. CDR1 is SGHTA and CDR2 is FQGNSA in the germline V gene. V was clipped by 5 bases and J by 6 bases, with 14 bases between them. The CDR3, as DNA: TGTGCCAGCAGCACAGCCGACAGGCCTAATTCACCCCTCCACTTT. Translating it yields CASSTADRPNSPLHF.

The gene calls are TRBV5-1 and TRBJ2-1; D is possibly TRBD1 (5 bases). Germline-derived CDR1 and CDR2 are SGHRS and YFSETQ. V was cut by 3 bases and J by 7 bases, with 17 bases left in between. This CDR3 contains 15 residues. The CDR3 spells CASSSLDTGINEQFF. CDR3 DNA sequence: TGCGCCAGCAGCTCGCTGGACACAGGTATAAATGAGCAGTTCTTC.

The rearrangement uses TRBV20-1 and TRBJ2-7; no clear D gene. The CDR3 totals 13 residues. V was pared by 0 bases and J by 2 bases, with 8 bases between. Germline V gives CDR1 DFQATT, CDR2 SNEGSKA (reference sequence). CDR3 sequence (DNA): TGCAGTGCTAGAGAGGGCAGTACCTACGAGCAGTACGTC. It codes for CSAREGSTYEQYV.

CDR3 protein: CASGTGGYGYTF. In DNA, the CDR3 is TGTGCCAGCGGGACAGGGGGCTATGGCTACACCTTC. The chain has TRBV12-3 or TRBV12-4 and TRBJ1-2, with TRBD1 identical over 11 bases. There are 12 residues in the CDR3. Unmatched junction bases numbered 0, after V lost 8 bases and J lost 4 bases.

A remark on this clonotype: Sequence at one end of the junction differs from germline and may be a read error. V is TRBV13 and J is TRBJ2-1; TRBD2 is a possible D gene (5 bases). This CDR3 comprises 11 residues. Looked up from germline, CDR1 is PRHDT and CDR2 is FYEKMQ (reference sequence). The chain's CDR3 is CASSYERQTLF. CDR3 in DNA: TGTGCCAGCAGCTATGAGCGGCAAACCCTATTC.